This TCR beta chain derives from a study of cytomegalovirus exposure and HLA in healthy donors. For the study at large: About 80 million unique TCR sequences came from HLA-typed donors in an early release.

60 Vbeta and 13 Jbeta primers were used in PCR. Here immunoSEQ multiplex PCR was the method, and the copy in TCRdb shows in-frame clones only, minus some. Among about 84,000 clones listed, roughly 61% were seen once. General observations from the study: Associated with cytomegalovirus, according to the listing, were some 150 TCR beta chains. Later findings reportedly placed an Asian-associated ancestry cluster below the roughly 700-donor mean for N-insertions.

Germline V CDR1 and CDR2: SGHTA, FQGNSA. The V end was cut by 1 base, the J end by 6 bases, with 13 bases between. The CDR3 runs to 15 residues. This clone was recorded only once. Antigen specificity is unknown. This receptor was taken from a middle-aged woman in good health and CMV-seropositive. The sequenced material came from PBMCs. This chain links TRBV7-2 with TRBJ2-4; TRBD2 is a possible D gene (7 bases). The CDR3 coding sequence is TGTGCCAGCAGCTTAGTCGAGGGAGGGGGAAACATTCAGTACTTC. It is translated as CASSLVEGGGNIQYF.